The present entry profiles one T cell receptor (beta chain) with its context. The V end lost 2 bases, the J end lost 0 bases, and 8 bases lay between the germline ends. The length of the CDR3 is 15 residues. Looked up from germline, CDR1 is MNHEY and CDR2 is SMNVEV (reference sequence). The source of the sample is a study of T cells in localized non-small cell lung cancer. Clones were sequenced by immunoSEQ multiplex PCR, and TCRdb holds only the in-frame ones, with some missing. Of 100,000 to 150,000 clones listed, around 89% are singletons. This chain uses TRBV27 with TRBJ1-5, with D possibly being TRBD1 (5 bases). The sequencing here drew on peripheral blood, taken before any cancer treatment. The sequence came from a female donor of 60 years or more with stage I lung adenocarcinoma. Written as DNA, the CDR3 is TGTGCCAGCAGTTTAGGGGGGTTTAGCAATCAGCCCCAGCATTTT. It translates to CASSLGGFSNQPQHF.